This TCR beta chain was found in a study of T cell responses to AZD1222 COVID-19 vaccine (dated by TCRdb to about 2021). As for the study more broadly: AZD1222 recipients given second doses at about 4 weeks or at about 12 weeks were pooled, since spike-specific TCR depth and breadth were not found to differ between the two schedules. TCR sequencing covered roughly 230 trial participants: about 210 given two doses of AZD1222 and approximately 26 given two doses of MenACWY control vaccine. Trial participants were enrolled into age subgroups of 18-55, 56-69 and 70-plus years, which contained approximately 150, 28 and 58 TCR-sequenced participants, respectively. Findings and caveats that apply to the study as a whole: Spike-specific TCR breadth and depth rose significantly after two AZD1222 doses compared with day 0 and with MenACWY recipients. Only a handful of AZD1222 recipients were SARS-CoV-2 seropositive at baseline, limiting conclusions about previously exposed vaccinees. Nearly half of unique spike-specific TCRs reportedly recognized epitopes outside regions mutated in the B.1.351 and B.1.1.7 variants. The vaccine-associated CD4 TCRs covered the entire spike protein, and the dominant responses fell in regions 160-218 and 743-854. Participants were mostly white British and included more females than males, and it was suggested by the authors that clonal diversity may have been underestimated. Because no day 14 peak-response samples were available, the repertoires could be characterized only after the peak T cell response. In the small 56-69-year group, the increase in depth fell short of significance, most likely because of low power.

Concerning this clone itself: No cognate antigen has been identified for it. Base qualities were left out, and no much larger clone turns up one base away.

The time point label on this specimen signifies: baseline before first vaccination. Samples from vaccinated people were obtained from the UK trials COV001 and COV002, which included a single-blind randomized controlled phase 2/3 trial of AZD1222 (ChAdOx1 nCoV-19) in healthy adults. For TCRbeta chain sequencing, PBMC samples from trial participants were taken at day 0 and at day 28 after the second dose. The CDR3 regions of human TCRbeta chains were analyzed by immunosequencing. Concerning the study's data processing: TCRs in the repertoires were compared against a reference library of SARS-CoV-2-specific TCRs that had been generated with the MIRA antigen-specificity platform. Breadth meant the fraction of unique TCRs that were SARS-CoV-2-associated, whereas depth meant the fraction of total T cells that were SARS-CoV-2-associated. Using the MIRA data, every spike-specific TCR was mapped to the spike region that the TCR reacted to and assigned to either a CD4 or a CD8 class. Log10-transformed breadth and depth values were compared by one-way ANOVA with Sidak's multiple comparisons tests. The immuneACCESS repertoire file appears here via TCRdb, limited to in-frame rearrangements. These files lack a portion of the clones; in checked studies, under half of the deficit traces to unresolved V genes, and the cause of the others is not known. V and J calls and clone size follow that table, whereas D and trimming were derived from the DNA. The sample records approximately 140,000 clones, around nine tenths of which are singletons. The ten most abundant clones make up 4% to 6% of the sample.

The germline V gene (reference sequence) provides CDR1 MNHNY and CDR2 SVGAGI. The CDR3 runs 14 amino acids, cysteine and phenylalanine included. Of the read, only the CDR3 DNA is kept; its 42 bases are in frame from base 1. At the junction V is shortened by 2 bases and J by 2 bases, with 9 bases in between. The sequences come from peripheral blood, collected on day 0 of AZD1222 vaccination. This clonotype originated in an adult in good health. This sequence uses TRBV6-6 and TRBJ1-1; no D gene call is confident. The DNA is TGTGCCAGCAGTTACGACACACCAAACACTGAAGCTTTCTTT. Its translation is CASSYDTPNTEAFF.